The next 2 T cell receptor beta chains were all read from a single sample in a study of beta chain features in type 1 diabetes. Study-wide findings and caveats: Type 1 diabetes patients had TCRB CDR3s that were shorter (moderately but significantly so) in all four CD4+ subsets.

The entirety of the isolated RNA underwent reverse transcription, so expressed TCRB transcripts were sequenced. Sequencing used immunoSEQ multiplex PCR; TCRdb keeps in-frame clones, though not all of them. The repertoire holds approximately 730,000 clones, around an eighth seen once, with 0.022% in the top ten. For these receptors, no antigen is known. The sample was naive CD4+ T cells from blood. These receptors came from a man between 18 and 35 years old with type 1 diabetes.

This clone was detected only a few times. The chain's CDR3 is CASSSRDTINYEQYF. The CDR3 bases are TGTGCCAGCAGCTCCCGGGACACCATTAACTACGAGCAGTACTTC. The chain has TRBV7-9 and TRBJ2-7; possibly TRBD1 for D (6 bases). Trimming shortened V by 4 bases and J by 3 bases, and 16 bases separated the two germline ends. The CDR3 has 15 residues. Germline values: CDR1 SEHNR, CDR2 FQNEAQ (reference sequence).

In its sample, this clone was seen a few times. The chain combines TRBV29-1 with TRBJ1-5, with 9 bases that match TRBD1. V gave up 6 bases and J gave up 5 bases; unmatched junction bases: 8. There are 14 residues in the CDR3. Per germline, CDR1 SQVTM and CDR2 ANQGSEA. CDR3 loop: CSVRTGASDQPQHF. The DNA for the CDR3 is TGCAGCGTAAGGACAGGGGCTTCGGATCAGCCCCAGCATTTT. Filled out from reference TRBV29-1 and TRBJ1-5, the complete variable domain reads SAVISQKPSRDICQRGTSLTIQCQVDSQVTMMFWYRQQPGQSLTLIATANQGSEATYESGFVIDKFPISRPNLTFSTLTVSNMSPEDSSIYLCSVRTGASDQPQHFGDGTRLSIL.